The 23 T cell receptor beta chains given below trace back to one sample, sequenced in a study of metastatic and nonmetastatic thyroid tumors. No treatment of any kind had been given to any patient before thyroid surgery. TCRdb re-called the PCR reads via MiXCR. The sample carries approximately 15,000 clones, approximately 12% recorded once. The sequenced sample consisted of blood. These receptors were collected from a female donor with papillary thyroid cancer or a benign thyroid nodule (not recorded which). Some clones in this sample may be carry-over from other donors' samples.

V usage is TRBV6-1 and J usage is TRBJ2-5, with 9 bases that match TRBD2. The V and J ends lost 6 bases and 5 bases, in that order; junction bases with no gene match: 10. In germline, CDR1 is MNHNS, CDR2 SASEGT. This CDR3 has 15 amino acids. In DNA, the CDR3 is TGTGCCAGCAGACATACTAGCGGGTTATTGGAGACCCAGTACTTC. Its translation is CASRHTSGLLETQYF.

The rearrangement links TRBV12-3 or TRBV12-4 to TRBJ2-2; 8 bases line up with TRBD1. The CDR3 loop spans 13 amino acids. V lost 8 bases, J lost 14 bases, and 13 bases stayed unmatched. The CDR3, as DNA: TGTGCCAGCCACTTAACGGGGGACAGGTATCTGTTTTTT. Encoded protein: CASHLTGDRYLFF.

This clone was found a few times. This chain connects TRBV28 to TRBJ1-2; D gene uncertain. Germline CDR1 MDHEN, CDR2 SYDVKM. With 6 bases removed from V and 4 bases from J, the gap between germline ends came to 9 bases. The CDR3 runs 12 residues. This CDR3 reads CASREGGYGYTF. The DNA for the CDR3 is TGTGCCAGCAGGGAGGGCGGCTATGGCTACACCTTC.

This clone qualifies as large. The genes are TRBV6-4 and TRBJ2-1; 13 positions match TRBD2. The trim removed 0 bases at V and 3 bases at J, leaving 2 bases unmatched. Germline CDR1 is MRHNA and CDR2 is SNTAGT. CDR3 length: 17 residues. This CDR3 reads CASSDSGTSGNYNEQFF. In nucleotides, the CDR3 is TGTGCCAGCAGTGACTCAGGGACTAGCGGGAACTACAATGAGCAGTTCTTC.

In this sample, this clone turned up a few times. The chain has TRBV28 and TRBJ2-5, with D perhaps TRBD2 (5 bases). The length of the CDR3 is 16 residues. The V end was cut by 5 bases, the J end by 2 bases, with 18 bases between. CDR1 and CDR2 from the germline V gene are MDHEN and SYDVKM. The CDR3 reads CASSESGRRGQETQYF. The CDR3 DNA reads TGTGCCAGCAGTGAGAGCGGCAGGCGTGGGCAAGAGACCCAGTACTTC.

This clone has only a few counts. This could be a read error, since a much larger clone is one nucleotide away. The gene calls are TRBV4-1 and TRBJ2-7, with TRBD1 matching over 8 bases. Germline CDR1 is MGHRA and CDR2 is YSYEKL. The CDR3 consists of 14 residues. The ends lost 5 bases at V and 5 bases at J; junction bases unmatched: 8. The DNA for the CDR3 is TGCGCCAGCAGCACCAGACAGGGGAGCCACGAGCAGTACTTC. This translates into CASSTRQGSHEQYF.

The chain recombines TRBV20-1 with TRBJ2-7; the match to TRBD2 covers 8 bases. The CDR3 runs 21 residues. CDR1 is DFQATT and CDR2 is SNEGSKA in the germline V gene (reference sequence). Trimming cost V 2 bases and J 2 bases; bases outside gene matches: 26. CDR3 sequence (DNA): TGCAGTGCTAGATATCCTATAATAGCGGGATGGCCAGATCTGACCCCCTACGAGCAGTACTTC. Translation gives CSARYPIIAGWPDLTPYEQYF.

This clone was seen at least ten times. This chain connects TRBV9 to TRBJ1-2; tentatively, D is TRBD1 (5 bases). Germline values: CDR1 SGDLS, CDR2 YYNGEE. V was pared by 3 bases and J by 0 bases, with 12 bases between. The CDR3 spans 15 residues. CDR3 sequence: CASSAGILANYGYTF. As DNA, the CDR3 is TGTGCCAGCAGCGCAGGGATTTTAGCTAACTATGGCTACACCTTC.

This clone was found many times. The chain links TRBV2 to TRBJ2-3; D gene uncertain. Trimming removed 6 bases at V and 2 bases at J, with 6 bases between. CDR1 and CDR2 from the germline V gene are SNHLY and FYNNEI. CDR3 size: 12 residues. The CDR3, as DNA: TGTGCCAGCAGGGCAGACACAGATACGCAGTATTTT. This codes for CASRADTDTQYF.

In this sample, this clone turned up many times. The chain links TRBV12-3 or TRBV12-4 to TRBJ2-1; D may be TRBD2 (6 bases). Deletions cut 3 bases from V and 8 bases from J, with 17 bases between. CDR3 length equals 15 residues. The CDR3 DNA sequence: TGTGCCAGCAGTTTGGTCGGAGGGACGGCCGATGAGCAGTTCTTC. Translation gives CASSLVGGTADEQFF.

Details on this clone: Because the CDR3 is missing its conserved closing phenylalanine or tryptophan, this is likely a read error. It is unclear where the CDR3 begins or ends on the DNA, so no DNA is shown, and the CDR3 is as TCRdb lists it. Other nucleotide sequences from this sample produce the same CDR3. The rearrangement joins TRBV7-2 to TRBJ2-1. The CDR3 spans 8 amino acids, including both terminal residues. CDR1 is SGHTA, CDR2 FQGNSA, per germline. The CDR3 loop is CASSSMRR.

A note on this clone: A read error may be the cause here, since a much bigger clone is one base away. Other nucleotide sequences from this sample produce the same CDR3. This chain joins TRBV5-6 and TRBJ2-5; TRBD1 is a possible D gene (5 bases). There are 15 residues in the CDR3. Germline CDR1 is SGHDT and CDR2 is YYEEEE. The CDR3 nucleotides are TGTGCCAGCAGCTTGATGGTAGGGGCCCAAGAGACCCAGTACTTT. It specifies CASSLMVGAQETQYF.

There are many counts of this clone. The rearrangement joins TRBV11-1 to TRBJ2-1; 8 bases are a match to TRBD2. Germline CDR1 and CDR2: SGHAT and FQDESV (reference sequence). The CDR3 consists of 14 residues. V shed 5 bases and J 8 bases; nucleotides not matched to a gene: 8. The CDR3 nucleotides read TGTGCCAGCAGCGCGGGACTAGTTTTCCATGAGCAGTTCTTC. Its protein is CASSAGLVFHEQFF.

This clone has ten or more counts. This chain joins TRBV6-1 and TRBJ2-7; tentatively, D is TRBD1 or TRBD2 (5 bases each). Trimming left V 1 base short and J 0 bases short, with 10 bases between. The length of the CDR3 is 15 residues. Germline V gene sequence: CDR1 MNHNS, CDR2 SASEGT. CDR3 bases: TGTGCCAGCAGTGAAGGGTCAGGGACCTCCTACGAGCAGTACTTC. This sequence encodes CASSEGSGTSYEQYF.

At least ten counts were recorded for this clone. This chain joins TRBV20-1 and TRBJ2-1, with TRBD2 matching 7 bases. There are 16 residues in the CDR3. Germline CDR1 DFQATT, CDR2 SNEGSKA (reference sequence). Unmatched junction bases numbered 11, after V lost 6 bases and J lost 0 bases. CDR3 nucleotides: TGCAGTGCCACGGACTCCAGCGGGAACTCCTACAATGAGCAGTTCTTC. Encoded protein: CSATDSSGNSYNEQFF.

At least ten counts were recorded for this clone. It may be a read error: a sequence one base away is much more abundant. The V and J genes are TRBV14 and TRBJ2-7; D uncertain. The germline V gene has CDR1 SGHDN and CDR2 FVKESK. The CDR3 has 12 residues. The DNA for the CDR3 is TGTGCCGGCAGCCAAGACCCCAGGGAGCAGTACTTC. The encoded protein is CAGSQDPREQYF.

This clone was found a few times. J is TRBJ2-2 and V is TRBV6-1, with 8 bases fitting TRBD2. Looked up from germline, CDR1 is MNHNS and CDR2 is SASEGT. This CDR3 has 19 residues. Losses at the gene ends were 2 bases for V and 4 bases for J; bases not matched to a gene: 15. The CDR3 here is CASSEPPGGSGVSTGELFF. Here the CDR3 DNA reads TGTGCCAGCAGTGAACCCCCTGGGGGTAGCGGGGTGAGCACCGGGGAGCTGTTTTTT.

This clone was seen repeatedly, ten times or more. A much larger clone differs by one base, so this may be a read error. This specimen includes other DNA sequences encoding the same CDR3. This chain links TRBV10-3 with TRBJ2-2; perhaps TRBD2 as D (7 bases). The CDR3 has 16 residues. Germline CDR1 is ENHRY and CDR2 is SYGVKD. V was pared by 6 bases and J by 5 bases, with 19 bases between. CDR3 loop: CAISGGPGPYTGELFF. The CDR3 DNA is TGTGCCATCAGCGGGGGGCCGGGACCTTATACCGGGGAGCTGTTTTTT.

By frequency in the sample, this clone is medium-sized (0.01 to 0.1%). V usage is TRBV10-1 and J usage is TRBJ2-7; D gene ambiguous. The CDR3 totals 13 residues. CDR1 is WNHNN and CDR2 is SYGVQD in the germline V gene (reference sequence). Trimming pared 4 bases from V and 1 base from J, leaving 8 bases between. The CDR3 loop is CASSGPPSYEQYF. The CDR3 DNA follows: TGCGCCAGCAGTGGACCACCATCCTACGAGCAGTACTTC.

This clone is judged medium-sized (0.01 to 0.1%). The chain uses TRBV6-1 and TRBJ2-3; TRBD2 agrees at 11 bases. The CDR3 covers 16 residues. V lost 0 bases, J lost 2 bases, and 1 base stayed unmatched. Germline V gives CDR1 MNHNS, CDR2 SASEGT. CDR3 in DNA: TGTGCCAGCAGTGAAGCTAGCGGGGGGGCCACAGATACGCAGTATTTT. This sequence encodes CASSEASGGATDTQYF.

The chain links TRBV28 to TRBJ1-2, with D hard to call. The germline V gene encodes CDR1 MDHEN and CDR2 SYDVKM. The CDR3 sequence is 16 residues long. The V end lost 6 bases, the J end lost 0 bases, and 17 bases lay between the germline ends. CDR3: CASRPSRGEANYGYTF. The CDR3 DNA is TGTGCCAGCAGACCCTCCCGCGGGGAAGCTAACTATGGCTACACCTTC.

The chain uses TRBV7-2 and TRBJ2-7; 11 positions agree with TRBD2. The CDR3 has 16 amino acids. The germline gives CDR1 SGHTA, CDR2 FQGNSA. The V and J ends lost 6 bases and 5 bases, in that order; junction bases with no gene match: 12. CDR3 loop: CASRPSGGTGSHEQYF. For the CDR3, the DNA is TGTGCCAGCAGACCTAGCGGGGGGACAGGGAGCCACGAGCAGTACTTC.

By proportion, this clone is medium-sized. This chain connects TRBV28 to TRBJ1-2; TRBD1 matches at 9 bases. From germline, CDR1 is MDHEN and CDR2 SYDVKM. The CDR3 has 17 amino acids. The ends lost 6 bases at V and 1 base at J; junction bases unmatched: 12. The CDR3 region is CASRPIPSGQGNYGYTF. For the CDR3, the DNA is TGTGCCAGCAGGCCGATTCCTTCGGGACAGGGTAACTATGGCTACACCTTC.